This T cell receptor beta chain was captured by sequencing in a study of T cell repertoires in cytomegalovirus infection. Study context: It was the public TCR beta signatures that indicated both CMV infection and matching HLA type. Overall study results and limits: The ex vivo response showed dominance by HLA-C-restricted CMV-specific TCR beta clonotypes. Summed frequency of shared TCR beta families picked out CMV carriers who also had the relevant HLA.

One entry per CDR3 protein results from TCRdb running MiXCR on the reads. Seen here are approximately 130,000 distinct CDR3 sequences, about 24% observed once, and the top ten hold roughly 33%. The CDR3 loop spans 14 amino acids. V shed 6 bases, J shed 5 bases, and the junction held 8 bases outside the gene matches. CDR1 and CDR2 (germline): MNHEY, SVGAGI. This clonotype was found a few times. Its specificity is unknown. The chain combines TRBV6-5 with TRBJ1-2; 8 bases line up with TRBD1. This clonotype was obtained from a human donor in good health (CMV status not recorded). Some clones in this sample may be carry-over from other donors' samples. The material sequenced was PBMCs, sequenced either directly or after in vitro stimulation (not recorded which). The DNA for the CDR3 is TGTGCCAGCAGGGCCACAGGGGGTGGGTATGGCTACACCTTC. Protein: CASRATGGGYGYTF.